The clone carrying this T cell receptor (beta chain) showed up just a few times. Its antigen is not identified. TCRdb keeps only in-frame clones here, not all; method: immunoSEQ multiplex PCR. The table records tens of thousands of clones, approximately 63% of them present only once. These data originate in a study of T cell clones after liver transplantation. On the study more broadly: Samples came from ITN030ST, which attempted immunosuppression withdrawal within 2 years of liver transplantation. Blood was drawn pre-transplant, before withdrawal, and after full or failed withdrawal. Study conclusions and caveats: Post-transplant time points were not standardized, so conclusions are preliminary. Donor-reactive sequences fell more than third party-reactive ones, suggesting partial deletion.

V shed 4 bases and J shed 5 bases, with 8 bases lying between them. The CDR3 runs 13 residues. CDR1 and CDR2 from the germline V gene are KGHSH and LQKENI. The chain recombines TRBV18 with TRBJ2-2, with D tentatively TRBD1 (6 bases). This receptor was taken from a human patient who received a liver transplant. Some T cells may have originated in the graft donor. This sample comprised CD4+ T cells from blood, obtained at the approximately 16-month timepoint. The DNA for the CDR3 is TGTGCCAGCTCACGTACAGGGACCGGGGAGCTGTTTTTT. Translation gives CASSRTGTGELFF. The full variable domain, in which reference TRBV18 and TRBJ2-2 provide the parts outside the CDR3, is NAGVMQNPRHLVRRRGQEARLRCSPMKGHSHVYWYRQLPEEGLKFMVYLQKENIIDESGMPKERFSAEFPKEGPSILRIQQVVRGDSAAYFCASSRTGTGELFFGEGSRLTVL.